These 19 T cell receptor beta chains came from one sample sequenced in a study of T cells after posttransplantation cyclophosphamide. TCRdb keeps only in-frame clones here, not all; method: immunoSEQ multiplex PCR. Found here are 66,000 or so clones, around 93% of them singletons; the top ten hold 2.5% to 3%. Sequences were obtained from PBMCs. These receptors were taken from a woman aged 25 to 39 in good health and a related stem cell transplant donor.

The rearrangement links TRBV5-1 to TRBJ2-3; D gene uncertain. V lost 3 bases and J 2 bases, leaving 13 bases between the germline ends. From germline, CDR1 is SGHRS and CDR2 YFSETQ. The CDR3 length is 15 residues. DNA for the CDR3: TGCGCCAGCAGCTCGGAAGAACTCCTCACAGATACGCAGTATTTT. It is translated as CASSSEELLTDTQYF.

This sequence joins TRBV10-3 and TRBJ2-7; 9 bases line up with TRBD1. The junction had 1 base not matched to a gene; V was cut back by 6 bases and J by 4 bases. The germline gives CDR1 ENHRY, CDR2 SYGVKD. This CDR3 spans 12 amino acids. This CDR3 is CAISGTGYEQYF. CDR3 DNA: TGTGCCATCAGCGGGACAGGGTACGAGCAGTACTTC.

This chain connects TRBV4-3 to TRBJ2-6; D is perhaps TRBD1 (5 bases). Germline CDR1 LGHNA, CDR2 YSLEER. The V end was cut by 3 bases, the J end by 2 bases, with 14 bases between. This CDR3 spans 17 amino acids. CDR3 sequence reads: CASSHNLQAAGANVLTF. CDR3 DNA: TGCGCCAGCAGCCACAACCTACAGGCGGCTGGGGCCAACGTCCTGACTTTC.

The V call is TRBV7-8, the J call TRBJ1-1; D unresolved. V lost 6 bases and J 2 bases, leaving 13 bases between the germline ends. The CDR3 is 14 residues long. Germline V CDR1 and CDR2: SGHVS, FQNEAQ. The CDR3 nucleotides are TGTGCCAGCAGTCCTCGGGAGGGTAACACTGAAGCTTTCTTT. Translation: CASSPREGNTEAFF.

The chain is built from TRBV29-1 and TRBJ2-3; possible D gene TRBD2, 6 bases. The CDR3 sequence is 15 residues long. Germline CDR1 is SQVTM and CDR2 is ANQGSEA. V was trimmed by 7 bases and J by 0 bases, leaving 17 bases between them. CDR3 nucleotides: TGCAGCGCTGCCCGCGGGGCGGTAAGCACAGATACGCAGTATTTT. Protein: CSAARGAVSTDTQYF.

In its sample, this clone was seen a few times. V is TRBV18 and J is TRBJ2-5; D remains ambiguous. Trimming removed 2 bases at V and 1 base at J, with 8 bases between. Germline CDR1 reads KGHSH; CDR2 reads LQKENI. This CDR3 is built from 14 residues. The CDR3 DNA is TGTGCCAGCTCACCAAACCCGGGCCAAGAGACCCAGTACTTC. Its translation: CASSPNPGQETQYF. The whole variable domain, remainder taken from reference TRBV18 and TRBJ2-5, is NAGVMQNPRHLVRRRGQEARLRCSPMKGHSHVYWYRQLPEEGLKFMVYLQKENIIDESGMPKERFSAEFPKEGPSILRIQQVVRGDSAAYFCASSPNPGQETQYFGPGTRLLVL.

The rearrangement joins TRBV27 to TRBJ1-5; tentative D call: TRBD1 (5 bases). V was cut by 2 bases and J by 7 bases, with 6 bases left in between. The CDR3 has 12 residues. Germline V gives CDR1 MNHEY, CDR2 SMNVEV (reference sequence). This CDR3 is CASSLRGQPQHF. CDR3 sequence (DNA): TGTGCCAGCAGTTTAAGGGGACAGCCCCAGCATTTT.

This chain connects TRBV5-8 to TRBJ2-7; D gene unclear. The CDR3 length is 15 residues. Trimming pared 2 bases from V and 0 bases from J, leaving 12 bases between. Germline assignment: CDR1 SGHTS and CDR2 YDEGEE. CDR3 nucleotide sequence: TGTGCCAGCAGCTTTCCTGGGTCGAGCTCCTACGAGCAGTACTTC. Translation: CASSFPGSSSYEQYF.

The rearrangement uses TRBV18 and TRBJ2-7; 7 nucleotides align to TRBD1. Per the germline V gene, CDR1 is KGHSH and CDR2 is LQKENI. Germline trimming cut 3 bases from V and 4 bases from J; bases unmatched to any gene: 9. The CDR3 spans 15 residues. CDR3 nucleotides: TGTGCCAGCTCACCCGAGGGGGCAGTGGGGTACGAGCAGTACTTC. It is translated as CASSPEGAVGYEQYF.

The chain combines TRBV5-6 with TRBJ2-3; D might be TRBD1 (5 bases). Germline assignment: CDR1 SGHDT and CDR2 YYEEEE. V dropped 0 bases and J dropped 0 bases, with 8 bases sitting between them. The CDR3 totals 15 residues. The DNA of the CDR3 is TGTGCCAGCAGCTTGGGACAGTTAAGCACAGATACGCAGTATTTT. It yields the protein CASSLGQLSTDTQYF.

This chain connects TRBV27 to TRBJ1-4, with D maybe TRBD1 (5 bases). The V and J ends lost 3 bases and 8 bases respectively, with 10 bases between them. Germline V gene data show CDR1 as MNHEY and CDR2 as SMNVEV (reference sequence). The CDR3 is 13 amino acids. The CDR3 coding sequence is TGTGCCAGCAGTTTTCGGGGACGCGAAAAACTGTTTTTT. It is translated as CASSFRGREKLFF. Supplemented by reference TRBV27 and TRBJ1-4, the full variable domain reads EAQVTQNPRYLITVTGKKLTVTCSQNMNHEYMSWYRQDPGLGLRQIYYSMNVEVTDKGDVPEGYKVSRKEKRNFPLILESPSPNQTSLYFCASSFRGREKLFFGSGTQLSVL.

The chain carries TRBV2 and TRBJ2-2; TRBD1 matches 7 bases. This CDR3 is built from 14 residues. CDR1 and CDR2 (germline): SNHLY, FYNNEI. The junction had 5 bases not matched to a gene; V was cut back by 8 bases and J by 2 bases. The CDR3 coding sequence is TGTGCCAGCGTCGGACAGGTCAACACCGGGGAGCTGTTTTTT. Its translation: CASVGQVNTGELFF. The complete variable domain, with remaining parts taken from reference TRBV2 and TRBJ2-2, reads EPEVTQTPSHQVTQMGQEVILRCVPISNHLYFYWYRQILGQKVEFLVSFYNNEISEKSEIFDDQFSVERPDGSNFTLKIRSTKLEDSAMYFCASVGQVNTGELFFGEGSRLTVL.

The chain couples TRBV7-9 to TRBJ2-5; no definite D call. V gave up 2 bases and J gave up 1 base, with 2 bases separating them. CDR3 length: 12 amino acids. Looked up from germline, CDR1 is SEHNR and CDR2 is FQNEAQ (reference sequence). The CDR3 reads CASSLIQETQYF. DNA for the CDR3: TGTGCCAGCAGCTTAATCCAAGAGACCCAGTACTTC.

The CDR3 nucleotides are TGCGCCAGCAGCCAAAGAGGAGAGAACACTGAAGCTTTCTTT. As protein: CASSQRGENTEAFF. The V call is TRBV4-1, the J call TRBJ1-1; no firm D call. The CDR3 has 14 amino acids. The V end was cut by 2 bases, the J end by 1 base, with 8 bases between. Germline V lookup: CDR1 MGHRA, CDR2 YSYEKL.

V usage is TRBV5-5 and J usage is TRBJ2-5; D tentatively fits TRBD1 or TRBD2 (5 bases each). The CDR3 has 15 residues. Germline V gives CDR1 SGHKS, CDR2 YYEKEE (reference sequence). Deletions cut 4 bases from V and 2 bases from J, with 15 bases between. CDR3 region: CASSVPGRVQETQYF. CDR3 bases: TGTGCCAGCAGCGTCCCGGGACGGGTTCAAGAGACCCAGTACTTC. Full variable domain (remainder filled in from reference TRBV5-5 and TRBJ2-5): DAGVTQSPTHLIKTRGQQVTLRCSPISGHKSVSWYQQVLGQGPQFIFQYYEKEERGRGNFPDRFSARQFPNYSSELNVNALLLGDSALYLCASSVPGRVQETQYFGPGTRLLVL.

The chain carries TRBV7-9 and TRBJ1-2; 11 bases map to TRBD1. V dropped 5 bases and J dropped 4; count of bases not matched to a gene: 6. This CDR3 has 15 residues. Looked up from germline, CDR1 is SEHNR and CDR2 is FQNEAQ (reference sequence). DNA for the CDR3: TGTGCCAGCAGCGATGGGGACAGGGGGAGCTATGGCTACACCTTC. It specifies CASSDGDRGSYGYTF.

V gene TRBV7-2 combines with J gene TRBJ2-2, with D possibly matching TRBD2 (5 bases). This CDR3 is built from 14 residues. Deletions cut 5 bases from V and 5 bases from J, with 12 bases between. Germline values: CDR1 SGHTA, CDR2 FQGNSA. The CDR3 here is CASSQTRGTGELFF. The DNA of the CDR3 is TGTGCCAGCAGCCAGACTCGGGGAACCGGGGAGCTGTTTTTT.

The rearrangement joins TRBV4-3 to TRBJ2-7; D remains ambiguous. The CDR3 has 12 residues. CDR1 is LGHNA and CDR2 is YSLEER in the germline V gene. The ends were cut back, 2 bases at V and 4 bases at J, with 6 bases in the middle. The CDR3 here is CASSQILYEQYF. CDR3 DNA: TGCGCCAGCAGCCAAATATTATACGAGCAGTACTTC.

Only one count was recorded for this clone. This chain links TRBV5-6 with TRBJ1-4, with D unclear. The CDR3 covers 13 residues. Germline-derived CDR1 and CDR2 are SGHDT and YYEEEE. Trimming took off 0 bases at V and 13 bases at J, with 13 bases between the two ends. The chain's CDR3 is CASSLAGLQGLFF. DNA of the CDR3: TGTGCCAGCAGCTTGGCCGGACTGCAAGGACTGTTTTTT.